This passage covers 21 T cell receptor beta chains from one sample sequenced in a study of early T cells in non-severe SARS-CoV-2 infection. MiXCR, run by TCRdb on the 5' RACE reads, gives a single entry per CDR3 protein. The repertoire holds 25,000 to 35,000 distinct CDR3 sequences, roughly 3% seen once, with 0.55% to 0.9% in the top ten. Sequenced: whole blood. The receptors originated from an adult who was a healthcare worker with PCR-confirmed SARS-CoV-2 infection or an uninfected control (not recorded which).

In this sample, this clonotype turned up many times. The chain couples TRBV5-4 to TRBJ2-3; unclear D gene. Trimming stripped 4 bases from V and 1 base from J, with 7 bases between. Germline V CDR1 and CDR2: SGHNT, YYREEE (reference sequence). The CDR3 is made up of 13 amino acids. The CDR3 protein is CASSQRGTDTQYF. CDR3 nucleotide sequence: TGTGCCAGCAGCCAGCGAGGCACAGATACGCAGTATTTT.

This clonotype appeared many times. The gene calls are TRBV19 and TRBJ2-3; tentatively, D is TRBD1 or TRBD2 (5 bases each). Trimming removed 7 bases at V and 0 bases at J, with 11 bases between. The V gene's germline CDR1 is LNHDA and CDR2 SQIVND (reference sequence). This CDR3 spans 14 amino acids. CDR3 protein: CASTRDPSTDTQYF. CDR3 DNA: TGTGCCAGTACCCGGGACCCTAGCACAGATACGCAGTATTTT.

This clonotype has at least ten counts. The gene calls are TRBV19 and TRBJ1-5, with D perhaps TRBD1 (5 bases). The V gene's germline CDR1 is LNHDA and CDR2 SQIVND (reference sequence). The ends were cut back, 7 bases at V and 0 bases at J, with 13 bases in the middle. The CDR3 spans 15 residues. DNA of the CDR3: TGTGCCAGTAAGGCGACAGTGAATAGCAATCAGCCCCAGCATTTT. Encoded protein: CASKATVNSNQPQHF.

This clonotype has a count of ten or more. This rearrangement joins TRBV7-9 to TRBJ2-2, with D unclear. The V end lost 2 bases, the J end lost 0 bases, and 10 bases lay between the germline ends. Germline V gene sequence: CDR1 SEHNR, CDR2 FQNEAQ (reference sequence). The CDR3 is made up of 16 amino acids. The CDR3 region is CASSLFHNANTGELFF. The CDR3 DNA is TGTGCCAGCAGCTTATTCCATAACGCGAACACCGGGGAGCTGTTTTTT.

This clonotype appeared many times. The V and J genes are TRBV7-9 and TRBJ2-1; 8 nucleotides align to TRBD1. Germline CDR1 is SEHNR and CDR2 is FQNEAQ (reference sequence). The CDR3 runs to 15 residues. The trim removed 5 bases at V and 4 bases at J, leaving 7 bases unmatched. In DNA, the CDR3 is TGTGCCAGCAGCCATCTACAGGGGGGTTACAATGAGCAGTTCTTC. It specifies CASSHLQGGYNEQFF.

This clonotype was counted at least ten times. The CDR3 is CASSVSSSGGHTQYF. The CDR3 bases are TGCGCCAGCAGCGTTTCCTCTAGCGGGGGCCATACGCAGTATTTT. The chain uses TRBV10-1 and TRBJ2-3, with 10 positions matching TRBD2. V was clipped by 6 bases and J by 7 bases; unmatched bases: 10. The CDR3 runs to 15 residues. Germline loops: CDR1 WNHNN, CDR2 SYGVQD (reference sequence).

Ten or more counts support this clonotype. The chain is built from TRBV20-1 and TRBJ1-2, with 7 bases aligning to TRBD1. The CDR3 has 14 amino acids. Germline trimming cut 3 bases from V and 4 bases from J; bases unmatched to any gene: 8. Per the germline V gene, CDR1 is DFQATT and CDR2 is SNEGSKA (reference sequence). The DNA for the CDR3 is TGCAGTGCTAGTGGGGGGGACAGTCTCTATGGCTACACCTTC. Translated, it gives CSASGGDSLYGYTF.

This clonotype is medium-sized (0.01 to 0.1%) in the sample. This chain uses TRBV6-1 with TRBJ2-7; no firm D call. V lost 0 bases and J lost 1, with 13 bases in between. CDR1 and CDR2 (germline): MNHNS, SASEGT. The CDR3 contains 16 residues. The CDR3 reads CASSEAGILASYEQYV. Written as DNA, the CDR3 is TGTGCCAGCAGTGAAGCGGGGATCCTGGCATCCTACGAGCAGTACGTC.

This clonotype was observed at least ten times. This CDR3 is CASVPAGGSQETQYF. The CDR3 nucleotides read TGTGCCAGCGTACCCGCGGGGGGCTCCCAAGAGACCCAGTACTTC. The V call is TRBV2, the J call TRBJ2-5, with 8 bases that match TRBD2. Germline CDR1 and CDR2: SNHLY and FYNNEI. The CDR3 contains 15 residues. The junction had 9 bases not matched to a gene; V was cut back by 8 bases and J by 1 base. Full variable domain (remainder filled in from reference TRBV2 and TRBJ2-5): EPEVTQTPSHQVTQMGQEVILRCVPISNHLYFYWYRQILGQKVEFLVSFYNNEISEKSEIFDDQFSVERPDGSNFTLKIRSTKLEDSAMYFCASVPAGGSQETQYFGPGTRLLVL.

This clonotype was seen ten or more times. CDR3 sequence reads: CASSIFVGSTYNEQFF. CDR3 nucleotides: TGTGCCAGTAGTATATTTGTGGGTAGCACCTACAATGAGCAGTTCTTC. The rearrangement uses TRBV19 and TRBJ2-1; D gene ambiguous. V was trimmed by 2 bases and J by 2 bases, leaving 13 bases between them. CDR1 is LNHDA, CDR2 SQIVND, per germline (reference sequence). The CDR3 contains 16 residues.

Ten or more counts support this clonotype. CDR3 sequence reads: CAWTGTAPSPLHF. The CDR3 nucleotides read TGTGCCTGGACCGGGACAGCCCCTTCACCCCTCCACTTT. V and J are TRBV30 and TRBJ1-6; 7 positions match TRBD1. Germline V gives CDR1 GTSNPN, CDR2 SVGIG (reference sequence). This CDR3 comprises 13 residues. The J segment lost 9 bases and the V segment lost 4 bases, leaving 6 bases of the junction unmatched.

There are many counts of this clonotype. The chain recombines TRBV12-3 or TRBV12-4 with TRBJ2-3; D unresolved. The CDR3 is 13 residues long. V lost 6 bases and J lost 0, with 7 bases in between. CDR3 loop: CASRLLSTDTQYF. The CDR3 DNA sequence: TGTGCCAGCAGACTCCTGAGCACAGATACGCAGTATTTT.

This clonotype appeared many times. This sequence joins TRBV15 and TRBJ2-7; 7 bases line up with TRBD1. Trimming cost V 3 bases and J 6 bases; bases outside gene matches: 8. Germline assignment: CDR1 LNHNV and CDR2 YYDKDF (reference sequence). The CDR3 is 14 amino acids. The CDR3 sequence is CATSSQPTGAEQYV. CDR3 nucleotide sequence: TGTGCCACCAGCAGTCAACCAACAGGGGCCGAGCAGTACGTC.

This clonotype was observed many times. This chain links TRBV5-4 with TRBJ1-5, with a weak D call TRBD1 (6 bases). Trimming left V 4 bases short and J 1 base short, with 9 bases between. The CDR3 sequence is 14 residues long. The V gene's germline CDR1 is SGHNT and CDR2 YYREEE (reference sequence). CDR3 loop: CASSLQGSNQPQHF. The CDR3, as DNA: TGTGCCAGCAGCCTACAGGGAAGCAATCAGCCCCAGCATTTT.

This clonotype was seen repeatedly, ten times or more. V is TRBV7-6 and J is TRBJ2-1; D might be TRBD1 or TRBD2, each matching 5 bases. The CDR3 totals 13 residues. CDR1 and CDR2 from the germline V gene are SGHVS and FNYEAQ. The V end lost 6 bases, the J end lost 7 bases, and 13 bases lay between the germline ends. CDR3 in amino acids: CASRPMGENEQFF. DNA for the CDR3: TGTGCCAGCAGACCCATGGGGGAAAATGAGCAGTTCTTC.

This clonotype was detected ten times or more. The chain uses TRBV20-1 and TRBJ1-2; no firm D call. Per germline, CDR1 DFQATT and CDR2 SNEGSKA (reference sequence). The CDR3 length is 13 residues. Trimming cost V 1 base and J 4 bases, with 10 bases left between them. CDR3 nucleotides: TGCAGTGCTAGAGTGGGCCAGACCTATGGCTACACCTTC. Residues: CSARVGQTYGYTF.

This chain connects TRBV6-1 to TRBJ1-5; no clear D gene. Germline V gene lookup returns CDR1 MNHNS and CDR2 SASEGT. This CDR3 spans 15 amino acids. Trimming removed 2 bases from V and 2 bases from J, with 10 bases in between. The CDR3 sequence is CASSETLRGNQPQHF. In DNA form, the CDR3 reads TGTGCCAGCAGTGAAACCCTGCGGGGCAATCAGCCCCAGCATTTT.

This clonotype showed up many times. The junction and the germline gene differ at one end; a read error may be behind it. The chain joins TRBV19 to TRBJ2-3, with D hard to call. Germline CDR1 reads LNHDA; CDR2 reads SQIVND (reference sequence). The length of the CDR3 is 15 residues. CDR3 region: CATSSAPPGTDTQYF. The CDR3 bases are TGTGCCACCTCTTCGGCCCCTCCGGGCACGGATACGCAGTATTTT.

This clonotype was detected many times. The rearrangement links TRBV5-1 to TRBJ1-1; D gene ambiguous. This CDR3 is 14 amino acids long. Trimming left V 0 bases short and J 1 base short, with 7 bases between. Germline lookup yields CDR1 SGHRS and CDR2 YFSETQ. The CDR3 nucleotides are TGCGCCAGCAGCTTGGCTGCGGGGAACACTGAAGCTTTCTTT. Encoded protein: CASSLAAGNTEAFF.

A few counts support this clonotype. The J gene is TRBJ2-5, the V gene TRBV7-6; 10 bases are a match to TRBD2. This CDR3 spans 16 amino acids. The J segment lost 2 bases and the V segment lost 5 bases, leaving 8 bases of the junction unmatched. Germline V gene lookup returns CDR1 SGHVS and CDR2 FNYEAQ. The CDR3 DNA follows: TGTGCCAGCAGCAAGGGAGGGACTAGCGTTCAAGAGACCCAGTACTTC. Protein: CASSKGGTSVQETQYF.

This clonotype has more than one count but fewer than ten. A much bigger clone sits one base away, suggesting this may be a read error. The chain links TRBV20-1 to TRBJ2-1; a possible D gene is TRBD2 (5 bases). The V and J ends lost 6 bases and 5 bases respectively, with 17 bases between them. Per germline, CDR1 DFQATT and CDR2 SNEGSKA (reference sequence). The CDR3 sequence is 14 residues long. In DNA form, the CDR3 reads TGCAGTGCAGCGTGGCGGGTCGACCACAATGAGCAGTTCTTC. This codes for CSAAWRVDHNEQFF.